This T cell receptor beta chain was identified during a study of T cell responses to AZD1222 COVID-19 vaccine. CDR1 and CDR2 from the germline V gene are SGHDN and FVKESK. Germline trimming cut 4 bases from V and 4 bases from J; bases unmatched to any gene: 6. This CDR3 is built from 15 residues. Method: immunoSEQ multiplex PCR; TCRdb's copy keeps in-frame clones and lacks some. The profile covers fewer than 55,000 clones, with around four fifths appearing a single time and approximately 20% taken by the ten largest. The count of this clone is one. This chain uses TRBV14 with TRBJ2-1; 8 bases are a match to TRBD2. This clonotype was obtained from an adult in good health. This material consisted of peripheral blood, taken on day 0 of MenACWY control vaccination. The CDR3 is CASSPIGGAYNEQFF. CDR3 nucleotide sequence: TGTGCCAGCAGCCCCATCGGGGGGGCGTACAATGAGCAGTTCTTC.